The clone carrying this T cell receptor beta chain was observed a few times. V lost 2 bases and J lost 5, with 22 bases in between. This CDR3 comprises 18 residues. Germline V CDR1 and CDR2: LNHDA, SQIVND (reference sequence). These data come from a study of blood T cell repertoires in COVID-19. About the research overall: The United States, Italy and Spain supplied acute and convalescent COVID-19 samples.

Authors' analysis steps: It was from reference gene primer amplification that nucleated cell counts were estimated. Profiled with immunoSEQ multiplex PCR; TCRdb holds only in-frame clones, not every one. That table supplies the V and J calls and clone size; D and trimming were determined from the DNA. The data contain 98,000 or so clones, 91% of them seen just once; the ten biggest clones take up approximately 6%. The V and J genes are TRBV19 and TRBJ1-5; D might be TRBD1 (6 bases). The sample comprised peripheral blood. This clonotype originated in a human donor in a cohort sampled during active COVID-19. In DNA form, the CDR3 reads TGTGCCAGTAGTATATTGGTCGGCGGGTCAGGGGCGGATCAGCCCCAGCATTTT. Translated: CASSILVGGSGADQPQHF.